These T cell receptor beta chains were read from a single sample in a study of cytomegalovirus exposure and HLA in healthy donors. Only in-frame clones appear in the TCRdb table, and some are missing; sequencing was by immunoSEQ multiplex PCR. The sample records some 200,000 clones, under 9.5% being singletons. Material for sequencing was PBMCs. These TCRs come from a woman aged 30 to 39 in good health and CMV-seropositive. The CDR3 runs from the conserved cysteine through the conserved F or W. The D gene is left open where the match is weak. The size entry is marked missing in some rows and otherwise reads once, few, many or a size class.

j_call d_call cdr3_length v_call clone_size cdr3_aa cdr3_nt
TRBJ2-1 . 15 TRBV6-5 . CASSQIGQSYDEQFF TGTGCCAGCAGCCAAATCGGACAGTCCTACGATGAGCAGTTCTTC
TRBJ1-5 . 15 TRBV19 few CASSRQAGGNQPQHF TGTGCCAGTAGTAGACAGGCAGGGGGCAATCAGCCCCAGCATTTT
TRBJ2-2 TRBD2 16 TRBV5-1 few CASTLLAATNTGELFF TGCGCCAGCACCTTACTAGCGGCTACGAACACCGGGGAGCTGTTTTTT
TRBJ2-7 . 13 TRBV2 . CASRPQGMSEQYF TGTGCCAGCAGGCCACAGGGCATGAGTGAGCAGTACTTC
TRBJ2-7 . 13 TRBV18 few CASSDTEGYEQYF TGTGCCAGCTCCGACACGGAGGGATACGAGCAGTACTTC
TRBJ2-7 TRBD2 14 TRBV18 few CASSSGLESYEQYF TGTGCCAGCTCATCCGGACTAGAAAGCTACGAGCAGTACTTC
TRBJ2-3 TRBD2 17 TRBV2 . CASSSVSSGISTDTQYF TGTGCCAGCAGCTCTGTGTCTAGCGGGATTAGCACAGATACGCAGTATTTT
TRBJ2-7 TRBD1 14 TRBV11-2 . CASSYGTGDYGQYF TGTGCCAGCAGCTACGGGACAGGAGACTACGGTCAGTACTTC
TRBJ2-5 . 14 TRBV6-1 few CASSAVQGSGTQYF TGTGCCAGCAGTGCCGTACAGGGATCTGGGACCCAGTACTTC
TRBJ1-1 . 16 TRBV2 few CASRESPGGVNTEAFF TGTGCCAGCAGGGAGAGTCCCGGGGGTGTGAACACTGAAGCTTTCTTT
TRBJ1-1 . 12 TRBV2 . CASSEANTEAFF TGTGCCAGCAGTGAGGCGAACACTGAAGCTTTCTTT
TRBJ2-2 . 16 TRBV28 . CASTQGGAVNTGELFF TGTGCCAGCACCCAAGGGGGGGCGGTGAACACCGGGGAGCTGTTTTTT
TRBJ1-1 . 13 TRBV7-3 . CASSSSLNTEAFF TGTGCCAGCAGCTCCTCCTTGAACACTGAAGCTTTCTTT
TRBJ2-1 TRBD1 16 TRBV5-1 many CASSLNWDRGINEQFF TGCGCCAGCAGCTTGAACTGGGACAGGGGCATCAATGAGCAGTTCTTC
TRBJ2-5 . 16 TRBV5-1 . CASSLAGGPPQETQYF TGCGCCAGCAGCTTGGCCGGGGGACCCCCTCAAGAGACCCAGTACTTC
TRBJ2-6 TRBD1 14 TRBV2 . CASRTGAGANVLTF TGTGCCAGCAGGACAGGGGCTGGGGCCAACGTCCTGACTTTC
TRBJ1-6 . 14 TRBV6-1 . CASSAGLQNSPLHF TGTGCCAGCAGTGCGGGACTGCAGAATTCACCCCTCCACTTT
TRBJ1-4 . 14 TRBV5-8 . CASSPGLTNEKLFF TGTGCCAGCAGCCCGGGACTCACTAATGAAAAACTGTTTTTT
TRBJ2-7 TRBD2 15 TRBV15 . CATSRDRAGSYEQYF TGTGCCACCAGCAGAGATCGAGCGGGGTCCTACGAGCAGTACTTC
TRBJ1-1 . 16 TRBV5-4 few CASSPSTGTPNTEAFF TGTGCCAGCAGCCCGTCTACCGGGACACCGAACACTGAAGCTTTCTTT
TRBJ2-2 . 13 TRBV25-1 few CASSGPNTGELFF TGTGCCAGCAGTGGTCCAAACACCGGGGAGCTGTTTTTT
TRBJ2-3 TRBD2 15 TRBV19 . CASSRTSGRRDTQYF TGTGCCAGTAGTCGGACTAGCGGGAGAAGAGATACGCAGTATTTT
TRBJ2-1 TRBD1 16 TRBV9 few CASSDRGSSSYNEQFF TGTGCCAGCAGCGACAGGGGGTCCAGCTCCTACAATGAGCAGTTCTTC
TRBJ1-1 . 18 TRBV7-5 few CARSLPGQRIGDDTEAFF TGTGCCAGAAGCCTACCGGGACAGAGGATAGGCGATGACACTGAAGCTTTCTTT
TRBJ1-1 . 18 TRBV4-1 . CASSQDLPLDSPNTEAFF TGCGCCAGCAGCCAAGATCTCCCCCTGGACAGCCCAAACACTGAAGCTTTCTTT
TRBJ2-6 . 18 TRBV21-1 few CASSNGRQGLSGANVLTF TGTGCCAGCAGCAATGGCCGACAGGGTCTTTCTGGGGCCAACGTCCTGACTTTC
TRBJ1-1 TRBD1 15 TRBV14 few CASSQDGDRGPKAFF TGTGCCAGCAGCCAAGATGGGGACAGGGGGCCGAAGGCTTTCTTT
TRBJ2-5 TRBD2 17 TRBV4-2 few CASSRLSSGRVQETQYF TGTGCCAGCAGCCGTCTCTCGAGCGGGAGGGTCCAAGAGACCCAGTACTTC
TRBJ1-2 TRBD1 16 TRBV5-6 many CASTPGQVLANYGYTF TGTGCCAGCACCCCGGGACAGGTTTTAGCTAACTATGGCTACACCTTC
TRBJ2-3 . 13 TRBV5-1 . CASSLAPTDTQYF TGCGCCAGCAGCTTGGCCCCAACAGATACGCAGTATTTT
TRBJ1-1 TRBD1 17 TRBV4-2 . CASSQFTGTEVNTEAFF TGTGCCAGCAGCCAGTTTACCGGGACAGAGGTGAACACTGAAGCTTTCTTT
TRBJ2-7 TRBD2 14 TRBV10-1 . CASSGLAGGYEQYF TGCGCCAGCAGTGGCCTAGCGGGAGGCTACGAGCAGTACTTC
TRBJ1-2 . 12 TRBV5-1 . CASSLESRGYTF TGCGCCAGCAGCTTGGAATCGCGTGGCTACACCTTC
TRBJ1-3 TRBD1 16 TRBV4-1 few CASSPLGTASGNTIYF TGCGCCAGCAGCCCTCTTGGGACAGCCAGTGGAAACACCATATATTTT
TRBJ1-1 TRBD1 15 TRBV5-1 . CASSLQGQGGTEAFF TGCGCCAGCAGCTTGCAAGGACAGGGAGGGACTGAAGCTTTCTTT
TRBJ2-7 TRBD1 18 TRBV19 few CASSPRDRGTLSSYEQYF TGTGCCAGTAGTCCGCGTGACAGGGGGACCCTTAGCTCCTACGAGCAGTACTTC
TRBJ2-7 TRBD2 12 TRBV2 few CASKLAGREQYF TGTGCCAGCAAATTAGCGGGACGCGAGCAGTACTTC
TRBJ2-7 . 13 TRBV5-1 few CASSWEESYEQYF TGCGCCAGCAGCTGGGAGGAATCCTACGAGCAGTACTTC
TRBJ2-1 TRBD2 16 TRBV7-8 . CASSTTGTSAYNEQFF TGTGCCAGCAGCACTACCGGGACTAGCGCCTACAATGAGCAGTTCTTC
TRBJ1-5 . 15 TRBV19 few CASSPERYSNQPQHF TGTGCCAGTAGTCCGGAGCGTTATAGCAATCAGCCCCAGCATTTT
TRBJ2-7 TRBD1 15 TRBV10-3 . CAIRDTGQLTYEQYF TGTGCCATCAGGGATACGGGACAGTTGACCTACGAGCAGTACTTC
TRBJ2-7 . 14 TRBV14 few CASSQGGLRNEQYF TGTGCCAGCAGCCAAGGGGGGCTTAGGAACGAGCAGTACTTC